This entry features one T cell receptor (beta chain) sequence. Its target antigen remains unknown. The sample holds no much larger clone one base away, and base qualities are not on file. This specimen belongs to a study of shared clonotypes between healthy human individuals (dated by TCRdb to 2018 to 2020). About the investigation overall: The cohort included a few men and a couple of women between 18 and 49 years of age. Per donor, leukapheresis produced somewhere between about 0.85 and 8.9 billion PBMCs. For each donor, three plates each were used for CD4 naive and CD4 memory, two plates were used for CD8 naive, and one plate was used for CD8 memory. Libraries were prepared and TCR repertoires were sequenced by different laboratories using diverse techniques, in order to increase sequencing depth and limit assay-specific biases. The study deeply sequenced blood TCR repertoires of several healthy adults to estimate repertoire size and the extent of clonotype sharing between individuals.

The donors were healthy, HIV-negative adults with no recently reported acute infections or vaccinations. Only Caucasian adults living in Nashville, Tennessee, USA were represented among the donors. Magnetic negative selection was used to enrich CD4+ T cells, after which naive cells were positively selected on CD45RA and the negative fraction became the memory subset. After blood collection by leukapheresis, PBMCs were isolated using Ficoll-Histopaque density gradient centrifugation and then cryopreserved in the vapor phase of liquid nitrogen. Purity and quantity of every magnetically sorted T cell population were checked by analytical flow cytometry. Each sorted fraction had its genomic DNA isolated and then quantified by UV absorbance on a Nanodrop 2000c. TCR CDR3 regions were amplified from genomic DNA by multiplex PCR using the deep immunoSEQ assay. For each cell subset, the extracted genomic DNA was distributed evenly across all wells of several immunoSEQ 96-well plates, and each plate served as one replicate. For sorted subsets, about 200 ng genomic DNA, equal to tens of thousands of T cell genomes, was loaded into each replicate PCR. Purified libraries were quantified with a Qubit 3.0 fluorometer, sized on a Bioanalyzer 2100, and re-quantified with the KAPA Library Quantification kit. A separate single-read 150-cycle Illumina NextSeq 550 flow cell was used to sequence each immunoSEQ 96-well plate. The study's processing was this. Because the immunoSEQ output included only junctional sequences and no quality scores, the filtering could not be the same as the filtering used for full-length reads. Sequences were annotated with PyIR, a Python wrapper for IgBLAST v1.9, and V/J genes and CDR3 were assigned using IMGT germline references. Reads were removed for weak V/J assignments (E-value above 1e-6), missing CDR3, stop codons, out-of-frame junctions, or ambiguous translated residues. V3J clonotypes were defined by identical inferred V gene, J gene, and CDR3 amino acid sequence. To compute the percentage overlap between repertoires, the number of shared unique clonotypes was divided by the size of the smaller repertoire. Richness of each repertoire was evaluated using RTK rarefaction, the Chao1 estimator, and Recon v2.1 estimates of unobserved clonotypes. Generation probabilities for all TCRbeta clonotypes obtained by the gDNA method from a handful of donors were computed using OLGA. TCRdb retrieved this table from immuneACCESS and kept in-frame rearrangements only. Not all clones are present; in checked studies, unresolved V genes account for under half, and no reason is known for the remainder. D and trimming come from the DNA, and the V and J calls and clone size come from that table. Recorded for this sample are hundreds of thousands of clones; about 74% of them occurred a single time. The ten largest make up less than 2% of the sample.

Study-wide findings and limitations: About 4.5% of naive CD4, roughly 3.6% of naive CD8, about 2.5% of memory CD4, and about 0.4% of memory CD8 clonotypes were shared across several donors. Incomplete sequencing was indicated by rarefaction of sorted-subset datasets, despite the large sequencing depth. Estimated clonotype richness was generally larger for naive than for memory subsets. Compared with non-shared clonotypes, clonotypes shared by all four sorted-subset donors had higher generation probabilities. Only blood was sampled, and tissue TCR repertoires likely differ from those in blood. The genetic and exposure-history diversity represented was limited by the small number of donors. Pairwise subsampling led to the expectation that sequencing depth would affect the degree of clonotype sharing among donors.

The sequence derives from a woman younger than 45 in good health. The specimen was memory CD4+ T cells sorted from blood. Explained via the paper, the cell subset or site label denotes: CD45RA-negative fraction.

The CDR3 protein sequence reads: CASSEGYEQYF. The sequence in DNA is TGCGCCAGCAGTGAAGGCTACGAGCAGTACTTC. Here the chain combines TRBV10-2 and TRBJ2-7, with the D gene uncertain. Inclusive of the bounding cysteine and phenylalanine, the CDR3 is 11 residues long. CDR3 DNA is the only sequence kept; it has 33 bases, read in frame from the first base. CDR1 and CDR2 are drawn from the germline V gene: WSHSY, SAAADI. Cut back by 3 bases and 3 bases, the V and J ends lie 3 bases apart.